This TCR beta chain was profiled in a study of blood T cell repertoires in COVID-19. The CDR3 covers 13 residues. V was trimmed by 6 bases and J by 2 bases, leaving 10 bases between them. From germline, CDR1 is MNHEY and CDR2 SVGAGI. Sequencing used immunoSEQ multiplex PCR; TCRdb keeps in-frame clones, though not all of them. The repertoire consists of 250,000 to 400,000 clones, with 90% occurring once and the leading ten covering roughly 2.6%. The chain links TRBV6-5 to TRBJ1-1; the D gene is possibly TRBD1 (6 bases). Sequenced sample: PBMCs or T cells enriched from blood (not recorded which). This TCR derives from a man aged 60-69 years who had recovered from COVID-19. The CDR3: CASSMTGNTEAFF. The CDR3 DNA sequence: TGTGCCAGCAGCATGACAGGAAACACTGAAGCTTTCTTT.